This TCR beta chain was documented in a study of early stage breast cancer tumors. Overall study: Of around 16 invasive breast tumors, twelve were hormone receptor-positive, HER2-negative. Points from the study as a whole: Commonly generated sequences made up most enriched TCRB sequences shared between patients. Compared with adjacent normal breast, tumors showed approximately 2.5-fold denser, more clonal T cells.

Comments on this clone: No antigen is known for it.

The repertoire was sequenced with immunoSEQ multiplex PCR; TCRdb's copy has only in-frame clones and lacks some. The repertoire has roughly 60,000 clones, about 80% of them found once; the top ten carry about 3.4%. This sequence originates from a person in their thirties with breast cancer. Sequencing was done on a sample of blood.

CDR3 in DNA: TGTGCCTGGAGTGGGGCTGGGGCAGATACGCAGTATTTT. Encoded protein: CAWSGAGADTQYF. V is TRBV30 and J is TRBJ2-3; D not certain. There are 13 residues in the CDR3. Germline CDR1 and CDR2: GTSNPN and SVGIG (reference sequence). V shed 1 base and J shed 4 bases, with 9 bases lying between them.